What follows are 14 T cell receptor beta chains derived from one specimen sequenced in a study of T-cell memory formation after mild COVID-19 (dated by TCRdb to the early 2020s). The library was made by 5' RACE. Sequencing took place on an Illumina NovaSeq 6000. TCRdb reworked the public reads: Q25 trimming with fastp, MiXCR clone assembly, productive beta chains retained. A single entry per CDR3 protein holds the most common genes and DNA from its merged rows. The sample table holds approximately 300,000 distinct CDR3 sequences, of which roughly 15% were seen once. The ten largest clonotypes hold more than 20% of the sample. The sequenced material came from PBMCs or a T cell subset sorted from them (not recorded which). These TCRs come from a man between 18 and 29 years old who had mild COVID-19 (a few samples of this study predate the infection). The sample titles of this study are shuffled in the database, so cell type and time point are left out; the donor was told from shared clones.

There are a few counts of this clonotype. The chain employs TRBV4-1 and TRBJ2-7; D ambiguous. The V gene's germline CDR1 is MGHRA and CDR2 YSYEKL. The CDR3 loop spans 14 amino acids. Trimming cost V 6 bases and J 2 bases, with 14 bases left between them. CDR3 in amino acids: CASSLQPQAYEQYF. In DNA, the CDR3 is TGCGCCAGCAGTCTACAACCTCAGGCCTACGAGCAGTACTTC.

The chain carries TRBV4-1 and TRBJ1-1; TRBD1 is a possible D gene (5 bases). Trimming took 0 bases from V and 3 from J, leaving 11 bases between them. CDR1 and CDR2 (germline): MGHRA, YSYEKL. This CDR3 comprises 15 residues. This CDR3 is CASSQEHRSYTEAFF. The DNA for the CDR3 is TGCGCCAGCAGCCAAGAACACAGGAGCTACACTGAAGCTTTCTTT.

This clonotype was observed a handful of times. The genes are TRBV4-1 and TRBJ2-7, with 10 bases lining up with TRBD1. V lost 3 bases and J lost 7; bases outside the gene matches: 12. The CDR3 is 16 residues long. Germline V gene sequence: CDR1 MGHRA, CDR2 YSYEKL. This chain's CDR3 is CASSHPFRTGGYEQYF. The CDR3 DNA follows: TGCGCCAGCAGCCATCCCTTCCGGACAGGGGGTTATGAGCAGTACTTC.

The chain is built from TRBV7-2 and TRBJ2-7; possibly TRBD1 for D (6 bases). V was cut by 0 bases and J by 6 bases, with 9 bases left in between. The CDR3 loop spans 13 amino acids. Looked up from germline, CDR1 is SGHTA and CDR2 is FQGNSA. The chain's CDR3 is CASSLAGAGEQYF. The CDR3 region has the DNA TGTGCCAGCAGCTTAGCGGGGGCCGGCGAGCAGTACTTC.

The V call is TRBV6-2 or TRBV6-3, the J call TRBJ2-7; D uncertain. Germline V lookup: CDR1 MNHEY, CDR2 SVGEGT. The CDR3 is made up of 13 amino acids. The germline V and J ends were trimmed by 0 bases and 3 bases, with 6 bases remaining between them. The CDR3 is CASSYSNIYEQYV. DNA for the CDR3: TGTGCCAGCAGTTACTCGAACATCTACGAGCAGTACGTC.

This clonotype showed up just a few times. The DNA of the CDR3 is TGTGCCAGCAGCCCTGGGGGGAGGAATTCACCCCTCCACTTT. Its protein is CASSPGGRNSPLHF. V usage is TRBV12-3 or TRBV12-4 and J usage is TRBJ1-6; perhaps TRBD1 as D (5 bases). With 6 bases removed from V and 7 bases from J, the gap between germline ends came to 13 bases. This CDR3 contains 14 residues.

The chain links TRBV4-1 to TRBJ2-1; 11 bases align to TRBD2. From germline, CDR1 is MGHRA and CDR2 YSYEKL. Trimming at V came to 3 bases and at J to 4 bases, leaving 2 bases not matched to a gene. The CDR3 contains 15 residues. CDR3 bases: TGCGCCAGCAGCCAGCTAGCGGGGGGTTACAATGAGCAGTTCTTC. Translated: CASSQLAGGYNEQFF.

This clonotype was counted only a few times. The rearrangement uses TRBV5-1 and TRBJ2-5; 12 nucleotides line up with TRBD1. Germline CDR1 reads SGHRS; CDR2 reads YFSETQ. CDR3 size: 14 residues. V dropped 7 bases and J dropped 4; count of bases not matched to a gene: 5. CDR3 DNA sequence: TGCGCCAGCTTCGGGACAGGGGGCCGAGAGACCCAGTACTTC. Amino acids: CASFGTGGRETQYF.

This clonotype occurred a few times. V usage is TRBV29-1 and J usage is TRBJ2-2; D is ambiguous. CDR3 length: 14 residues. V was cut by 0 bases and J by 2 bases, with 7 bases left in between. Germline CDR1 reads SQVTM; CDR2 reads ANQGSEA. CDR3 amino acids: CSVEDGHNTGELFF. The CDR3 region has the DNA TGCAGCGTTGAAGATGGGCACAACACCGGGGAGCTGTTTTTT.

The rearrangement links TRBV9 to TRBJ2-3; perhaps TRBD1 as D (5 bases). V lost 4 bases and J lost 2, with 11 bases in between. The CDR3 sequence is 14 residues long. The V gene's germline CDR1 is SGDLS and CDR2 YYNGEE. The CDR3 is CASSPRQYTDTQYF. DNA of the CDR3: TGTGCCAGCAGCCCTAGACAGTACACAGATACGCAGTATTTT.

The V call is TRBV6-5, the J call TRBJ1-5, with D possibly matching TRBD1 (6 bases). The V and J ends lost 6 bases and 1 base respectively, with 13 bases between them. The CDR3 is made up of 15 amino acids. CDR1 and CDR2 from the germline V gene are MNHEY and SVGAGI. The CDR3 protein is CASSWTAGSNQPQHF. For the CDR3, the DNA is TGTGCCAGCAGCTGGACAGCTGGGAGCAATCAGCCCCAGCATTTT.

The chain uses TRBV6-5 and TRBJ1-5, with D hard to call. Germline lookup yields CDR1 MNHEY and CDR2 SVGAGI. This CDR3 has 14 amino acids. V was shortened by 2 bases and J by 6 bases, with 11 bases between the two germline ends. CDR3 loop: CASSYAGGSQPQHF. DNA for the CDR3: TGTGCCAGCAGTTACGCTGGAGGGTCTCAGCCCCAGCATTTT.

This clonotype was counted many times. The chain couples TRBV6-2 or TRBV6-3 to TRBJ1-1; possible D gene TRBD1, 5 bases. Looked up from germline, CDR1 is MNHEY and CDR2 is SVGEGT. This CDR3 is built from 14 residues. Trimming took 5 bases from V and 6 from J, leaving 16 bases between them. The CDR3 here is CASSAYRRSAEAFF. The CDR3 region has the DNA TGTGCCAGCAGTGCATACAGGCGAAGCGCTGAAGCTTTCTTT.

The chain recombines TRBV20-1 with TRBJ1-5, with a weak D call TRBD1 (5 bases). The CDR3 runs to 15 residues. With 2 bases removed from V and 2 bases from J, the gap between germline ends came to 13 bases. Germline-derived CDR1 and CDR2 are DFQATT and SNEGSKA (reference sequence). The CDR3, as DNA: TGCAGTGCTAGACCAATCGGGGCCGGCAATCAGCCCCAGCATTTT. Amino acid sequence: CSARPIGAGNQPQHF.